This T cell receptor (beta chain) was sequenced during a study of T cells expressing NK-cell markers. As the method of synthesis, 5'RACE template switching with UMIs yielded TCR beta cDNA. TCRdb re-called the 5' RACE reads; every CDR3 protein appears as one record, without DNA. This sample contains roughly 390,000 distinct CDR3 sequences. The CDR3 covers 14 residues. CDR1 and CDR2 from the germline V gene are SGHTA and FQGNSA. The J gene is TRBJ2-4, the V gene TRBV7-2. This receptor was obtained from a man aged 18-70 years in good health. Material for sequencing was blood T cells: a sorted CD56 or NKG2C T cell subset, CD4+ or CD8+ T cells, or bulk PBMC T cells (not recorded which). CDR3 residues: CASSFRLAKNIQYF.